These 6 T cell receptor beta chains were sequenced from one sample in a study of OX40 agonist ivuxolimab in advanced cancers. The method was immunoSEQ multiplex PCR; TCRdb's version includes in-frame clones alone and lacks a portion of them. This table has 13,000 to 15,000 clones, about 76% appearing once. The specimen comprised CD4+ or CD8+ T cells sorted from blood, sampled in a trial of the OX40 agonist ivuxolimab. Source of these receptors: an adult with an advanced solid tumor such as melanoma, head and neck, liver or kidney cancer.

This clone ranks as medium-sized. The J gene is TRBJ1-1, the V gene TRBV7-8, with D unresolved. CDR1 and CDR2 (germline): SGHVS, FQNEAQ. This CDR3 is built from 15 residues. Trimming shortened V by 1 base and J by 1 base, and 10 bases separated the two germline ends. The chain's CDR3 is CASSLGSQKNTEAFF. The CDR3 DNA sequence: TGTGCCAGCAGCTTAGGTTCCCAGAAGAACACTGAAGCTTTCTTT.

The CDR3 spells CASSLQSGTHVEKLFF. CDR3 coding DNA: TGTGCCAGCAGCTTGCAATCCGGGACCCATGTCGAAAAACTGTTTTTT. J is TRBJ1-4 and V is TRBV21-1. TRBV21-1 is annotated as a pseudogene. CDR3 length: 16 amino acids.

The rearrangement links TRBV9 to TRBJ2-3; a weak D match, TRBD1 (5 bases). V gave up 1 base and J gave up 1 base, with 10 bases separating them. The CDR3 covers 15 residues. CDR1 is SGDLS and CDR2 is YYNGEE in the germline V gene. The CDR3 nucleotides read TGTGCCAGCAGCGTAAGGGGCGTAGGCACAGATACGCAGTATTTT. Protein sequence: CASSVRGVGTDTQYF.

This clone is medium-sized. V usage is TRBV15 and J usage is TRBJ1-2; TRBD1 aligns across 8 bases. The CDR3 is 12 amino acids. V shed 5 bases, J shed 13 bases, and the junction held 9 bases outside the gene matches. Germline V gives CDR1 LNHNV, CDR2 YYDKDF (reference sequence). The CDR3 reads CATSRTGRNFTF. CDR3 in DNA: TGTGCCACCAGCCGGACAGGGCGAAATTTCACCTTC.

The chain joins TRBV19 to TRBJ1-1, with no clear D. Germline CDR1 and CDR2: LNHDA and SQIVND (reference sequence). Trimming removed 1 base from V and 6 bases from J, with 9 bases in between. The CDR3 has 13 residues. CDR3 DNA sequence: TGTGCCAGTAGTATAGGCGGTCGCGCTGAAGCTTTCTTT. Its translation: CASSIGGRAEAFF.

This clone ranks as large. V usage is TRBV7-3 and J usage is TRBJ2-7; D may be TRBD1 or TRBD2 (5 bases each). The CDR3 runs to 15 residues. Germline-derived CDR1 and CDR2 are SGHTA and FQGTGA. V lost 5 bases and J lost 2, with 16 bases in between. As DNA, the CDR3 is TGTGCCAGCAGCCCCTCAGGGACCGTCGCCTACGAGCAGTACTTC. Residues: CASSPSGTVAYEQYF.